The following is a TCR beta chain sequence with its context. Antigen: not known. Profiling relied on immunoSEQ multiplex PCR, and the TCRdb table lists in-frame clones only, not all of them. The sample holds 190,000 or so clones, 66% seen once. The sample comes from a study of shared clonotypes between healthy human individuals. Study-wide results and limits: Sharing across four donors was highest in naive CD4 (roughly 5%) and lowest in memory CD8 (approximately 0.4%).

The sequence came from a man aged 25 to 45 in good health. Sequences were obtained from memory CD4+ T cells sorted from blood. Documented subset: CD45RA-negative fraction.

This CDR3 is CASSTDRGARGIYTDTQYF. In DNA, the CDR3 is TGTGCCAGCAGCACCGACAGGGGGGCGAGAGGTATTTACACAGATACGCAGTATTTT. The V call is TRBV5-6, the J call TRBJ2-3; 9 bases agree with TRBD1. This CDR3 has 19 amino acids. Unmatched junction bases numbered 17, after V lost 4 bases and J lost 2 bases. CDR1 is SGHDT and CDR2 is YYEEEE in the germline V gene.